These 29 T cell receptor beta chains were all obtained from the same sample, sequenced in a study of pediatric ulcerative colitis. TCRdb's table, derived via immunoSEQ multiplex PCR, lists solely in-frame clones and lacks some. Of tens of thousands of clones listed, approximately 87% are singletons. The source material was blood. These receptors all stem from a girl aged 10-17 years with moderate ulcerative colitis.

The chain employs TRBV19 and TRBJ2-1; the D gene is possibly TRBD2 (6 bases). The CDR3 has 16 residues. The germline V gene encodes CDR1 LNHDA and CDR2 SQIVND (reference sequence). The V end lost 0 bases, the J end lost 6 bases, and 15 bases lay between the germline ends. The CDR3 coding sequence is TGTGCCAGTAGTATAGATCTGCCGGGAGATATCAATGAGCAGTTCTTC. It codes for CASSIDLPGDINEQFF.

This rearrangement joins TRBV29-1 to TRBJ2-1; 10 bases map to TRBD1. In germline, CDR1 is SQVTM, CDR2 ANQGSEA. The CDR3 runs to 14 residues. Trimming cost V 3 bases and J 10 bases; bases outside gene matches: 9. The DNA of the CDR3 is TGCAGCGTTGATGTCCCGGGACAGGGGACCGAGCAGTTCTTC. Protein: CSVDVPGQGTEQFF.

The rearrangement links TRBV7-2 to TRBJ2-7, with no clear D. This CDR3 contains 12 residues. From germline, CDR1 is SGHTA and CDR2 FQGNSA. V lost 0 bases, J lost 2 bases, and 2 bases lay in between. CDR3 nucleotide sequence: TGTGCCAGCAGCTTAGCCCCCTACGAGCAGTACTTC. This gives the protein CASSLAPYEQYF.

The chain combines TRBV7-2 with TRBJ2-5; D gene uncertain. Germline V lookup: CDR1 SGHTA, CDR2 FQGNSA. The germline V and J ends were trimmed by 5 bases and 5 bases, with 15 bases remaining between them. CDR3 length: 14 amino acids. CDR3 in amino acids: CASSQRQGYETQYF. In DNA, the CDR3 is TGTGCCAGCAGCCAAAGGCAAGGGTATGAGACCCAGTACTTC.

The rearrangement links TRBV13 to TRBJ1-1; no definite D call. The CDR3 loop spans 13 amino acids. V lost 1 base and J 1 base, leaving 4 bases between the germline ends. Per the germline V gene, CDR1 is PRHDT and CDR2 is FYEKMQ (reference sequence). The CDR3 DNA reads TGTGCCAGCAGCTTAGACAGGAACACTGAAGCTTTCTTT. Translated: CASSLDRNTEAFF.

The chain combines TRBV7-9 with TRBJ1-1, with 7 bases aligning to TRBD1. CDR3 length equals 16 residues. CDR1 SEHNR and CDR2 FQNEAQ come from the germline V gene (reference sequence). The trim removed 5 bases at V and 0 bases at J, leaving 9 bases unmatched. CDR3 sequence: CASSPLPGQMNTEAFF. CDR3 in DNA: TGTGCCAGCAGCCCCTTGCCGGGACAGATGAACACTGAAGCTTTCTTT.

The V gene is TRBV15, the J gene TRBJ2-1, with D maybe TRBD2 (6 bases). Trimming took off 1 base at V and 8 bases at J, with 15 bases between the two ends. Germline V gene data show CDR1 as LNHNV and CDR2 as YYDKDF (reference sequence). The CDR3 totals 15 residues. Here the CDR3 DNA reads TGTGCCACCAGCAGAGGGGGACTTCTCGACCATGAGCAGTTCTTC. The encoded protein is CATSRGGLLDHEQFF.

The CDR3 nucleotides are TGTGCCAGCAGTTACTCTGGAAGGGGGGCAAATCAGCCCCAGCATTTT. Translated: CASSYSGRGANQPQHF. The rearrangement joins TRBV6-5 to TRBJ1-5; TRBD1 is a possible D gene (6 bases). Trimming removed 0 bases at V and 4 bases at J, with 13 bases between. The length of the CDR3 is 16 residues. Germline loops: CDR1 MNHEY, CDR2 SVGAGI.

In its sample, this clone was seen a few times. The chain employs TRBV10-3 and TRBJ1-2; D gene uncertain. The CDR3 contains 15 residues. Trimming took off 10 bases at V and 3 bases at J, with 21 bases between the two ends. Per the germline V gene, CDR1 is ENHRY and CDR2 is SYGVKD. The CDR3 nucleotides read TGTGCCAACTCTGGACGTTCGAACGGCTACTATGGCTACACCTTC. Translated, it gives CANSGRSNGYYGYTF.

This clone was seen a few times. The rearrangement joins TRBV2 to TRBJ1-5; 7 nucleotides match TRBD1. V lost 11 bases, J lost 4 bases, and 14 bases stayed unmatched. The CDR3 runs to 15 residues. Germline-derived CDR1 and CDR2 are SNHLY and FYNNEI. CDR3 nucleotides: TGTGCCGGACAGAGTCCGACAGGGCGTAATCAGCCCCAGCATTTT. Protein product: CAGQSPTGRNQPQHF.

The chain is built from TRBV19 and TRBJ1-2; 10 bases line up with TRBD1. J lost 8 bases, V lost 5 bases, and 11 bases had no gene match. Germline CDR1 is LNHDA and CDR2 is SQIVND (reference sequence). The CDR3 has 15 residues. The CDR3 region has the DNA TGTGCCAGTAGTTTGACGGACAGGGGGGGAAGGGGCTACACCTTC. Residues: CASSLTDRGGRGYTF.

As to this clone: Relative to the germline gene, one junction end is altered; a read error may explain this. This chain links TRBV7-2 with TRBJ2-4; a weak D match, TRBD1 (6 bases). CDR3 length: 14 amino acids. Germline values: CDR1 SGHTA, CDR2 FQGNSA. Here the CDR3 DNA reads TGTGCCAGCAGCCGAAATCGGGACACAGCGGCCTCGGTCTTC. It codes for CASSRNRDTAASVF.

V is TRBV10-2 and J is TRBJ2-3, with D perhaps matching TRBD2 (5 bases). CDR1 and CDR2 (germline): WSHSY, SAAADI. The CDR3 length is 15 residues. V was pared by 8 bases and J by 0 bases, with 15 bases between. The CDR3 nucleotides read TGCGCCAGCCTCGGTCACGGACTTAGCACAGATACGCAGTATTTT. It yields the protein CASLGHGLSTDTQYF.

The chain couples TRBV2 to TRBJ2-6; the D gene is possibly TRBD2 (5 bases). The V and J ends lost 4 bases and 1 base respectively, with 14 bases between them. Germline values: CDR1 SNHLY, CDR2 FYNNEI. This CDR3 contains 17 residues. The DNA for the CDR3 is TGTGCCAGCAGTGCAGTGGGCGGAGGTTCTGGGGCCAACGTCCTGACTTTC. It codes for CASSAVGGGSGANVLTF.

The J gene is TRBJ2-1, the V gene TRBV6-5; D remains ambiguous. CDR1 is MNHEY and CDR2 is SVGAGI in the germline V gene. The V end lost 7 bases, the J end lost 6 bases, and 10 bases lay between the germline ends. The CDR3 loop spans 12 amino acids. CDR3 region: CASNGHFNEQFF. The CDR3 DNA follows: TGTGCCAGCAATGGGCACTTCAATGAGCAGTTCTTC.

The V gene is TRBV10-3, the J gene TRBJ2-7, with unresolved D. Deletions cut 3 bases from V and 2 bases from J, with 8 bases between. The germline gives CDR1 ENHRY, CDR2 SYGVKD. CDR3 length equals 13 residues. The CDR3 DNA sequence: TGTGCCATCAGTGACGGGCAAACCTACGAGCAGTACTTC. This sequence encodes CAISDGQTYEQYF.

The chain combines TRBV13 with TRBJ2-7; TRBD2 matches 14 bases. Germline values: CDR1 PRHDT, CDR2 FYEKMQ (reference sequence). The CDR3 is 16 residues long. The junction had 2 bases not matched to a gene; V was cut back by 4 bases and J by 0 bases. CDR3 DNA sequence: TGTGCCAGCAGCTCCGGACTAGCGGGGGGCTCCTACGAGCAGTACTTC. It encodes CASSSGLAGGSYEQYF.

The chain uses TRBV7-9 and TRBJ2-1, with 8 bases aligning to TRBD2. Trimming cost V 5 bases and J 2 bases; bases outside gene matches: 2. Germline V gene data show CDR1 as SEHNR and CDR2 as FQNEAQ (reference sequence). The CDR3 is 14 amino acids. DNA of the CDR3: TGTGCCAGCAGCCGGGGGGGCCCCTACAATGAGCAGTTCTTC. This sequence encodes CASSRGGPYNEQFF.

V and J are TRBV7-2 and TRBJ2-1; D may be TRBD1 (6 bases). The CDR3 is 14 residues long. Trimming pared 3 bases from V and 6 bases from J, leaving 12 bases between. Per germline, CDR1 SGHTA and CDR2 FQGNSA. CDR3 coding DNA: TGTGCCAGCAGCTTTTTAACAGGGAGCAATGAGCAGTTCTTC. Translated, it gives CASSFLTGSNEQFF.

The CDR3 bases are TGTGCCTCGAGACAGGGATGGAACACTGAAGCTTTCTTT. It codes for CASRQGWNTEAFF. The V and J genes are TRBV30 and TRBJ1-1, with 7 bases aligning to TRBD1. The trim removed 7 bases at V and 1 base at J, leaving 6 bases unmatched. CDR3 size: 13 residues. The V gene's germline CDR1 is GTSNPN and CDR2 SVGIG (reference sequence). Complete variable domain (other parts from reference TRBV30 and TRBJ1-1): SQTIHQWPATLVQPVGSPLSLECTVEGTSNPNLYWYRQAAGRGLQLLFYSVGIGQISSEVPQNLSASRPQDRQFILSSKKLLLSDSGFYLCASRQGWNTEAFFGQGTRLTVV.

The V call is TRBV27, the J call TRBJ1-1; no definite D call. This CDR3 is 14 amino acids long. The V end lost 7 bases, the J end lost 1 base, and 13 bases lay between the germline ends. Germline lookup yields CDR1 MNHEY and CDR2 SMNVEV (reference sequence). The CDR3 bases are TGTGCCAGCAATTTTAGGTTATCGAACACTGAAGCTTTCTTT. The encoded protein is CASNFRLSNTEAFF.

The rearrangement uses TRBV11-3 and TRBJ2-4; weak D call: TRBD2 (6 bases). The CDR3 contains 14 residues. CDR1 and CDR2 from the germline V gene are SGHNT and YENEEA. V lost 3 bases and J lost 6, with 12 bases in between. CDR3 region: CASSLRQEGNIQYF. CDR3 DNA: TGTGCCAGCAGCTTGCGCCAGGAGGGAAACATTCAGTACTTC.

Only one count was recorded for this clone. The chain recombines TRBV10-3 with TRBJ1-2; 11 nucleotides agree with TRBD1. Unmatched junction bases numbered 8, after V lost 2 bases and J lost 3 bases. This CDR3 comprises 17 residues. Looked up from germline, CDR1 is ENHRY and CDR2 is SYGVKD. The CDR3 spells CAISEAMPGQGDYGYTF. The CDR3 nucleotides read TGTGCCATCAGTGAGGCTATGCCGGGACAGGGGGACTATGGCTACACCTTC.

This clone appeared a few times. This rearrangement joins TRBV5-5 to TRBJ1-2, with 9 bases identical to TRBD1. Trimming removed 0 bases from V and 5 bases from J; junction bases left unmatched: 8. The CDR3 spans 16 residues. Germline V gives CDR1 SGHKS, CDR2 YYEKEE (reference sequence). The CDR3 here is CASSLADRGGWYGYTF. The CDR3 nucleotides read TGTGCCAGCAGCTTGGCGGACAGGGGAGGTTGGTATGGCTACACCTTC.

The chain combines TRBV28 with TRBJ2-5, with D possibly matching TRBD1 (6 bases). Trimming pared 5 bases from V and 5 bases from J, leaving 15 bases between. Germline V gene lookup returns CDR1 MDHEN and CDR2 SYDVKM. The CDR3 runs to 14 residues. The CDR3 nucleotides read TGTGCCAGCAGTCAAAGGGGGTCTTCGGAGACCCAGTACTTC. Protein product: CASSQRGSSETQYF.

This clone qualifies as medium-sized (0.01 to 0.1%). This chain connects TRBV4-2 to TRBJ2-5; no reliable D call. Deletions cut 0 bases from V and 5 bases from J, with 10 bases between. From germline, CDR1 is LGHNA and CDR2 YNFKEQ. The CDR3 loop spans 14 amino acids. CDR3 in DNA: TGTGCCAGCAGCCAAGATTGGACGCGGGAGACCCAGTACTTC. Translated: CASSQDWTRETQYF.

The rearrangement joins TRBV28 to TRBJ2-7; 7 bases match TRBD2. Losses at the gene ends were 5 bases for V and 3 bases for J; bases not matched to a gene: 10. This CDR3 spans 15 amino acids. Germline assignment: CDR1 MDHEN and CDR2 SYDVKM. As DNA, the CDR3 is TGTGCCAGCAGTCCCCCACCGGGAGGAATCTACGAGCAGTACTTC. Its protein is CASSPPPGGIYEQYF.

CDR3 coding DNA: TGTGCCAGCAGCTCCGCCTTGGGACGGGAGAGGCAGACCCAGTACTTC. Translating gives CASSSALGRERQTQYF. The rearrangement joins TRBV11-2 to TRBJ2-5, with a possible D match to TRBD2 (6 bases). Germline loops: CDR1 SGHAT, CDR2 FQNNGV. The CDR3 is 16 amino acids. The V and J ends lost 4 bases and 6 bases respectively, with 21 bases between them.

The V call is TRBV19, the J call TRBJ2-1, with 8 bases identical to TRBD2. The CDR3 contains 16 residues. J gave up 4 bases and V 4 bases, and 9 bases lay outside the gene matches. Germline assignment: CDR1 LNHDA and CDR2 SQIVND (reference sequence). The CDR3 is CASSTSGGATYNEQFF. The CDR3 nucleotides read TGTGCCAGTAGTACCTCGGGAGGGGCCACTTACAATGAGCAGTTCTTC.